This T cell receptor (beta chain) was documented in a study of blood T cell repertoires in COVID-19. V lost 1 base to trimming and J lost 4 bases, with 2 bases between them. The germline V gene has CDR1 DFQATT and CDR2 SNEGSKA (reference sequence). The length of the CDR3 is 11 residues. Per the original methods: Estimation of nucleated cell counts relied on the amplification of reference gene primers. Method: immunoSEQ multiplex PCR; TCRdb's copy keeps in-frame clones and lacks some. V and J calls and clone size are as listed in that table; D and trimming were resolved from the DNA. The sample yields 150,000 to 200,000 clones, around 73% seen once.

The genes are TRBV20-1 and TRBJ1-3, with D hard to call. The TCR comes from a woman between 45 and 65 years old who had recovered from COVID-19. Sequenced sample: PBMCs or T cells enriched from blood (not recorded which). CDR3 sequence: CSARVGNTIYF. DNA for the CDR3: TGCAGTGCTAGAGTAGGAAACACCATATATTTT.